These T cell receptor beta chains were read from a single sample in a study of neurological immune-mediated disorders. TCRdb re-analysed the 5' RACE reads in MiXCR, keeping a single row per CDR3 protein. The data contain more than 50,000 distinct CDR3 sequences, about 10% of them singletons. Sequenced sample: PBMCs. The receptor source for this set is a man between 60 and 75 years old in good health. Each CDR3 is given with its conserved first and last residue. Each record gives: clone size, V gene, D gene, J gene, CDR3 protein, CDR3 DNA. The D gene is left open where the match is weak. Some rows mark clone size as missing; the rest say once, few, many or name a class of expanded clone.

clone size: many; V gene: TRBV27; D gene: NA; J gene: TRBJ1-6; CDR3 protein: CASSLPGAGSPLHF; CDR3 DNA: TGTGCCAGCAGTTTACCAGGGGCAGGCTCACCCCTCCACTTT
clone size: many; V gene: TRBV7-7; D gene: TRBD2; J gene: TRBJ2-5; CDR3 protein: CASSQTGGIETQYF; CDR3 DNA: TGTGCCAGCAGCCAAACGGGGGGAATAGAGACCCAGTACTTC
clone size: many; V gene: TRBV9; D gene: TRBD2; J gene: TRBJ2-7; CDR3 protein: CASSVALLAGVYEQYF; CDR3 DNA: TGTGCCAGCAGCGTAGCGCTCCTAGCGGGGGTCTACGAGCAGTACTTC
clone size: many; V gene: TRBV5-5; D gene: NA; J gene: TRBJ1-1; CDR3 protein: CASSLSSGSVGMTEAFF; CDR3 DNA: TGTGCCAGCAGCTTGAGTTCGGGCTCAGTGGGGATGACTGAAGCTTTCTTT
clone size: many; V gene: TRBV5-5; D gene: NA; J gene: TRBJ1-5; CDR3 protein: CASSLNWESSQPQHF; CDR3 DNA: TGTGCCAGCAGCTTGAACTGGGAATCGTCTCAGCCCCAGCATTTT
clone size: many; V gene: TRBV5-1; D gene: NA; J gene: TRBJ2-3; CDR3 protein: CASSLQVPSTDTQYF; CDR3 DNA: TGCGCCAGCAGCTTACAGGTGCCTAGCACAGATACGCAGTATTTT
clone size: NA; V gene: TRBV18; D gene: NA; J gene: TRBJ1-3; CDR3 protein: CASSPRAPDSGNTIYF; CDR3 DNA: TGTGCCAGCTCACCTCGGGCACCTGACTCTGGAAACACCATATATTTT
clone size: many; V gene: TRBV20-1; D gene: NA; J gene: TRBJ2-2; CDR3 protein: CSARPGTNTGELFF; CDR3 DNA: TGCAGTGCTAGGCCCGGGACCAACACCGGGGAGCTGTTTTTT
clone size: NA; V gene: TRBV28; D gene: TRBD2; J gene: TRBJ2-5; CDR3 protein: CASSSGGGVRETQYF; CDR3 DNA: TGTGCCAGCAGTTCCGGGGGGGGGGTGCGAGAGACCCAGTACTTC
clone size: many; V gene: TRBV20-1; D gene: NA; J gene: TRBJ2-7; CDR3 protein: CSARDQGASYEQYF; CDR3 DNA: TGCAGTGCTAGAGATCAAGGGGCGAGTTACGAGCAGTACTTC
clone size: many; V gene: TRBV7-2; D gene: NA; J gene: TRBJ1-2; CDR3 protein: CASSPLVLNGYTF; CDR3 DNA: TGTGCCAGCAGCCCTTTGGTCCTCAATGGCTACACCTTC
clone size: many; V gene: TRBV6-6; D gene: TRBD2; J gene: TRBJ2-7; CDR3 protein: CASISSGSYEQYF; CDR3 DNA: TGTGCCAGCATTTCTAGCGGGTCCTACGAGCAGTACTTC
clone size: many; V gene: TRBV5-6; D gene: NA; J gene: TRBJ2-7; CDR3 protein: CASSMLDRTTYEQYF; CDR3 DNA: TGTGCCAGCAGCATGCTGGACAGGACTACCTACGAGCAGTACTTC
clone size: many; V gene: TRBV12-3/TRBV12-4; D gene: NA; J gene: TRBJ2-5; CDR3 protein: CASSLSQGQRETQYF; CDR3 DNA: TGTGCCAGCAGTTTATCCCAAGGCCAGCGAGAGACCCAGTACTTC
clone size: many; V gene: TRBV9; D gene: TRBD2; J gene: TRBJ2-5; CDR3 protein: CASSSGGVAQETQYF; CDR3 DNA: TGTGCCAGCAGCTCGGGGGGGGTGGCCCAAGAGACCCAGTACTTC
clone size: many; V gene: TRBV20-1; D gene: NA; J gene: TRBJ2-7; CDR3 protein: CSATRDTQNEQYF; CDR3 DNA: TGCAGTGCTACCCGGGACACGCAAAACGAGCAGTACTTC
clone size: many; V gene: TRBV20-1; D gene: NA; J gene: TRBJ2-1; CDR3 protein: CSARVGLSGLNEQFF; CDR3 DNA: TGCAGTGCTAGAGTTGGACTATCCGGCCTCAATGAGCAGTTCTTC
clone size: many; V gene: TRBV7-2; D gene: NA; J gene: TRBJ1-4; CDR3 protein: CASSHSVGGGGEKLFF; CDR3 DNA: TGTGCCAGCAGCCACTCCGTTGGGGGGGGAGGAGAAAAACTGTTTTTT
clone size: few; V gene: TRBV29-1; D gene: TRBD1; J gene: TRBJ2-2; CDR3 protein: CSARTGWSGELFF; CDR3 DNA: TGCAGCGCTAGGACAGGGTGGTCCGGGGAGCTGTTTTTT
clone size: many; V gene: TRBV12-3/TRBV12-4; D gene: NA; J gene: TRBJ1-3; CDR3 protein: CASSSGSRRSGNTIYF; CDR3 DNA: TGTGCCAGCAGTTCTGGGTCGAGGAGGTCTGGAAACACCATATATTTT
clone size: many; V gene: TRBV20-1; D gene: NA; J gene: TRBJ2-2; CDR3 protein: CSARAGHTNTGELFF; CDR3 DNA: TGCAGTGCTAGGGCGGGACATACGAACACCGGGGAGCTGTTTTTT
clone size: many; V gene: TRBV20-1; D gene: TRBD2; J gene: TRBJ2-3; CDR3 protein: CSASSLAASGASTDTQYF; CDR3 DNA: TGCAGTGCTAGTAGTCTCGCGGCTAGCGGGGCGAGCACAGATACGCAGTATTTT
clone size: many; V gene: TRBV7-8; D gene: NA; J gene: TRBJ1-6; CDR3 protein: CASSLWVTTSSPLHF; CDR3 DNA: TGTGCCAGCAGCTTGTGGGTGACAACATCTTCACCCCTCCACTTT
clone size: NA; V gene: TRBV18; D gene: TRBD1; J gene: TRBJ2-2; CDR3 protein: CASSPRGFMNTGELFF; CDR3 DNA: TGTGCCAGCTCACCCAGGGGGTTCATGAACACCGGGGAGCTGTTTTTT
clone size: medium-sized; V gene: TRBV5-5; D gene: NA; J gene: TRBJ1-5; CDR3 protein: CASSTAGGNQPQHF; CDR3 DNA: TGTGCCAGCAGCACCGCGGGAGGCAATCAGCCCCAGCATTTT
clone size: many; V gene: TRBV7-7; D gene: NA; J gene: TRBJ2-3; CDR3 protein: CASSPSTITDTQYF; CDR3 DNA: TGTGCCAGCAGCCCGTCCACTATCACAGATACGCAGTATTTT
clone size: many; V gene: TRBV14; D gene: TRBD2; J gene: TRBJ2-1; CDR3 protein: CASSPTRTSGDNEQFF; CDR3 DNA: TGTGCCAGCAGCCCCACAAGGACTAGCGGAGACAATGAGCAGTTCTTC
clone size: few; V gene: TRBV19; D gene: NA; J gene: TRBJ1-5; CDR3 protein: CASSTQGQTGNQPQHF; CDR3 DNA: TGTGCCAGTAGTACTCAAGGACAAACAGGCAATCAGCCCCAGCATTTT
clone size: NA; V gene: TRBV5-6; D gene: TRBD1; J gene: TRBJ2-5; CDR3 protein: CASSFPTGLETQYF; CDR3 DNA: TGTGCCAGCAGCTTTCCGACAGGGCTAGAGACCCAGTACTTT
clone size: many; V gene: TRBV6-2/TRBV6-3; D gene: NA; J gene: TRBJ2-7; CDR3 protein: CASSSTREQYF; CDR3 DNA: TGTGCCAGCAGTTCGACCCGAGAGCAGTACTTC
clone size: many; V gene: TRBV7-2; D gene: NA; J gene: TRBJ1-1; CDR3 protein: CASSTHSVRDGDTEAFF; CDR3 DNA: TGTGCCAGCAGCACCCATAGTGTCCGGGACGGTGACACTGAAGCTTTCTTT
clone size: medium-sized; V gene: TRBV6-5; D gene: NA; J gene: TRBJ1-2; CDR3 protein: CASTDRGKGYTF; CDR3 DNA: TGTGCCAGCACCGATAGGGGTAAAGGCTACACCTTC
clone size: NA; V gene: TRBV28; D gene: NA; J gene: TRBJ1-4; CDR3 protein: CASNAIGTAGEKLFF; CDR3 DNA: TGTGCCAGCAACGCTATCGGGACGGCGGGTGAAAAACTGTTTTTT
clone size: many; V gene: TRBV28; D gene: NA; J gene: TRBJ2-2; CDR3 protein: CASRPLQPGELFF; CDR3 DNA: TGTGCCAGCAGACCCCTTCAGCCCGGGGAGCTGTTTTTT
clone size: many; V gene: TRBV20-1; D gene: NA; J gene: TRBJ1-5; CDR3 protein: CSASVSGTPDQPQHF; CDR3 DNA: TGCAGTGCTTCCGTCTCCGGGACACCCGATCAGCCCCAGCATTTT
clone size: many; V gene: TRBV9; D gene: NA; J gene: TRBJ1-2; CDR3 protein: CASSPRDHTMGGYTF; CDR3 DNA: TGTGCCAGCAGCCCCAGGGACCATACCATGGGAGGCTACACCTTC
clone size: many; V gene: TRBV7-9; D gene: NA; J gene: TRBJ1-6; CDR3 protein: CASSLSRGGDSPLHF; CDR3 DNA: TGTGCCAGCAGCTTAAGTCGGGGGGGTGATTCACCCCTCCACTTT
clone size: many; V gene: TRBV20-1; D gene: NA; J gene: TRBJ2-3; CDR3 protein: CSARVQQGGTDTQYF; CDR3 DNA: TGCAGTGCTAGAGTCCAACAGGGAGGGACAGATACGCAGTATTTT
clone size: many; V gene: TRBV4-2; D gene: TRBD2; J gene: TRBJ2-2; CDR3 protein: CASSQEAGGPGELFF; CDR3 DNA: TGTGCCAGCAGCCAAGAAGCGGGGGGGCCCGGGGAGCTGTTTTTT
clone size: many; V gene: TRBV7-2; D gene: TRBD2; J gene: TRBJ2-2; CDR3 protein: CASSLVGLAGNTGELFF; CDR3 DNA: TGTGCCAGCAGCTTAGTAGGACTAGCGGGGAACACCGGGGAGCTGTTTTTT
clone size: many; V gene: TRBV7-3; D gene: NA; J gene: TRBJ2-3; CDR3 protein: CASSSRRTDTQYF; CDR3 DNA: TGTGCCAGCAGCTCGAGACGCACTGATACGCAGTATTTT
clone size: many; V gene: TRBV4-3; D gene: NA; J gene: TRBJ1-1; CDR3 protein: CASRRRSMDGYEAFF; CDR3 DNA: TGCGCCAGCAGGCGGCGTTCGATGGACGGTTATGAAGCTTTCTTT
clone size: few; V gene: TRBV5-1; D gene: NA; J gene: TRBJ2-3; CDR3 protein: CASSLVGRGQTDTQYF; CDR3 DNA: TGCGCCAGCAGCTTGGTAGGGCGGGGTCAGACAGATACGCAGTATTTT
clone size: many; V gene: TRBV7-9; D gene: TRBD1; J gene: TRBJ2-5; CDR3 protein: CASSLVVGGYGETQYF; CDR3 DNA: TGTGCCAGCAGCCTCGTCGTAGGGGGCTATGGAGAGACCCAGTACTTC
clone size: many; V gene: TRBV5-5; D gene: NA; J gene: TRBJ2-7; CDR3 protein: CASSITGKAYEQYF; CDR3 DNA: TGTGCCAGCAGCATTACAGGGAAAGCCTACGAGCAGTACTTC
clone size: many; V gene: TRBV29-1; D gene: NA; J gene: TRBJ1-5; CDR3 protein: CSVRGGPGQPQHF; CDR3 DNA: TGCAGCGTTCGGGGGGGCCCGGGGCAGCCCCAGCATTTT
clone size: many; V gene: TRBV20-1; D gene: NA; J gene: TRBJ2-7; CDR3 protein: CSAFDRPYEQYF; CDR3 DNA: TGCAGTGCCTTCGACAGACCCTACGAGCAGTACTTC
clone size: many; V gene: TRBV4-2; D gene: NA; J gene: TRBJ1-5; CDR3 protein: CASSTAGLSNQPQHF; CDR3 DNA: TGTGCCAGCAGCACGGCTGGCTTAAGCAATCAGCCCCAGCATTTT
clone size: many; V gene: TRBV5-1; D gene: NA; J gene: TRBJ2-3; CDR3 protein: CASSGGGPKTDTQYF; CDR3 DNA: TGCGCCAGCAGCGGGGGGGGGCCAAAAACAGATACGCAGTATTTT
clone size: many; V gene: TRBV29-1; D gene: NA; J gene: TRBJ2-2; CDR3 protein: CSVRDTLYGELFF; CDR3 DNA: TGCAGCGTCCGGGACACGCTTTACGGGGAGCTGTTTTTT
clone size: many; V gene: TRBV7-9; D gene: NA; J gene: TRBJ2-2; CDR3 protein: CASSATGKPGELFF; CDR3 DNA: TGTGCCAGCAGCGCTACAGGGAAACCCGGGGAGCTGTTTTTT
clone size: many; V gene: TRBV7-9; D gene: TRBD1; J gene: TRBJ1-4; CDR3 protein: CASSLYGQGATNEKLFF; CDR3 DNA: TGTGCCAGCAGCTTATACGGACAGGGGGCAACTAATGAAAAACTGTTTTTT
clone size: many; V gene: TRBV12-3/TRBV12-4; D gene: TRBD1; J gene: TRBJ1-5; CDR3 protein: CASSLTGEGQPQHF; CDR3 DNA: TGTGCCAGCAGTCTCACAGGGGAGGGCCAGCCCCAGCATTTT
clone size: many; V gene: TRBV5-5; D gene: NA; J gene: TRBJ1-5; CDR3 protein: CASSPGQIWQPQHF; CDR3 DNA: TGTGCCAGCAGCCCCGGACAGATTTGGCAGCCCCAGCATTTT
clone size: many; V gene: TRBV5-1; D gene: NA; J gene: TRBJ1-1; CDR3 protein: CASSQTTDTEAFF; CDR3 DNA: TGCGCCAGCAGCCAAACGACGGACACTGAAGCTTTCTTT
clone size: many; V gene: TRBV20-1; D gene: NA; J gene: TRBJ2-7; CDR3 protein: CSARDKAMGGRFYEQYF; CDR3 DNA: TGCAGTGCTAGAGATAAAGCAATGGGGGGGCGCTTCTACGAGCAGTACTTC
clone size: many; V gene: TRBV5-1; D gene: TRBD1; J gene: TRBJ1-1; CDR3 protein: CASSSGTGGLNTEAFF; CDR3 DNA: TGCGCCAGCAGCTCGGGGACAGGGGGCCTGAACACTGAAGCTTTCTTT
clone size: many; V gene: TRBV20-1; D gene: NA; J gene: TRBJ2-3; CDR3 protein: CSARLGAGADTQYF; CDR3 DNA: TGCAGTGCTAGACTGGGGGCTGGGGCAGATACGCAGTATTTT
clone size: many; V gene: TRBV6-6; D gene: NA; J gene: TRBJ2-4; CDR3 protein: CASSPVGDLRRNIQYF; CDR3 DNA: TGTGCCAGCAGCCCTGTGGGGGACCTCCGGAGGAACATTCAGTACTTC